This TCR beta chain was recovered during a study of CD8+CD57+ T cells in acquired aplastic anemia. Previously, flow cytometry had revealed CD8+CD57+ cell expansion in the patients chosen for sequencing. Broader study findings: Overlap between patients and controls comprised about 28 CD8+ CDR3 sequences. For CD8+ Simpson's diversity, patients and controls showed no significant difference.

The CDR3 spans 13 residues. The V gene's germline CDR1 is SQVTM and CDR2 ANQGSEA. V was trimmed by 6 bases and J by 2 bases, leaving 14 bases between them. This clonotype has at least ten counts. Its target is unknown. Genomic DNA, serving as template, underwent TCR beta VDJ and CDR3 profiling. TCRdb analysed the reads with MiXCR anew, one entry per CDR3 protein. The table has about 240,000 distinct CDR3 sequences, 47% seen once. Sequenced: sorted CD4+, CD8+, or CD8+CD57+ T cells (not recorded which) from PBMCs. This TCR was sampled from a human donor with aplastic anemia. The rearrangement uses TRBV29-1 and TRBJ2-7; D possibly matches TRBD1 or TRBD2 (6 bases each). For the CDR3, the DNA is TGCAGCGTCACCCCACGGGGGCCCTACGAGCAGTACTTC. Protein sequence: CSVTPRGPYEQYF.